What follows are 19 T cell receptor beta chains derived from one specimen sequenced in a study of T cell repertoires in ileal Crohn's disease. Method: immunoSEQ multiplex PCR; TCRdb's copy keeps in-frame clones and lacks some. The sample gives about 62,000 clones, about 89% of which show up once; roughly 2% is in the top ten. Time point: neoterminal ileum biopsy at postoperative endoscopy, about 6 months after surgery. Source material: ileal tissue. Receptors originate from an adult with Crohn's disease.

CDR3 region: CASTRGLNTEAFF. CDR3 nucleotide sequence: TGTGCCAGCACACGAGGTCTAAACACTGAAGCTTTCTTT. The chain links TRBV6-1 to TRBJ1-1, with D hard to call. The CDR3 contains 13 residues. CDR1 and CDR2 from the germline V gene are MNHNS and SASEGT. Deletions cut 7 bases from V and 2 bases from J, with 11 bases between.

The V call is TRBV5-5, the J call TRBJ1-6; D unresolved. Trimming shortened V by 4 bases and J by 13 bases, and 15 bases separated the two germline ends. The CDR3 contains 13 residues. Germline values: CDR1 SGHKS, CDR2 YYEKEE (reference sequence). This CDR3 reads CASSLAGFGPLHF. The CDR3 bases are TGTGCCAGCAGCCTGGCGGGTTTCGGTCCCCTCCACTTT.

The chain combines TRBV28 with TRBJ1-1; 7 nucleotides match TRBD1. The CDR3 covers 13 residues. After removal of 6 bases from V and 4 bases from J, the junction contained 5 bases not matched to a gene. CDR1 is MDHEN and CDR2 is SYDVKM in the germline V gene. The CDR3 DNA reads TGTGCCAGCAGCCCGACAGGGCGCACTGAAGCTTTCTTT. Its protein is CASSPTGRTEAFF. Looking up the rest from reference TRBV28 and TRBJ1-1 gives the full variable domain: DVKVTQSSRYLVKRTGEKVFLECVQDMDHENMFWYRQDPGLGLRLIYFSYDVKMKEKGDIPEGYSVSREKKERFSLILESASTNQTSMYLCASSPTGRTEAFFGQGTRLTVV.

This chain connects TRBV18 to TRBJ2-1; 7 bases are a match to TRBD2. The CDR3 contains 12 residues. Trimming at V came to 2 bases and at J to 14 bases, leaving 6 bases not matched to a gene. CDR1 KGHSH and CDR2 LQKENI come from the germline V gene. The CDR3 region is CASSPMGGVEFF. In DNA, the CDR3 is TGTGCCAGCTCACCAATGGGAGGGGTGGAGTTCTTC.

This clone was picked up a small number of times. The rearrangement joins TRBV9 to TRBJ1-1; D is uncertain. Germline-derived CDR1 and CDR2 are SGDLS and YYNGEE. The length of the CDR3 is 13 residues. The V gene lost 0 bases and the J gene lost 1 base, with 4 bases spanning the gap. The DNA for the CDR3 is TGTGCCAGCAGCGTAGACGGGAACACTGAAGCTTTCTTT. It codes for CASSVDGNTEAFF.

This chain joins TRBV30 and TRBJ2-7; D call uncertain. The CDR3 has 11 residues. Germline CDR1 GTSNPN, CDR2 SVGIG (reference sequence). The V end was cut by 2 bases, the J end by 5 bases, with 7 bases between. DNA for the CDR3: TGTGCCTGGAGTACAGCCCACGAGCAGTACTTC. It is translated as CAWSTAHEQYF.

The rearrangement links TRBV6-1 to TRBJ2-7; perhaps TRBD1 as D (5 bases). V was cut by 6 bases and J by 5 bases, with 14 bases left in between. CDR3 size: 13 residues. CDR1 is MNHNS and CDR2 is SASEGT in the germline V gene. CDR3 sequence: CASRNPGSHEQYV. DNA of the CDR3: TGTGCCAGCAGAAACCCAGGGTCCCACGAGCAGTACGTC.

V usage is TRBV2 and J usage is TRBJ1-5, with a possible D match to TRBD1 (6 bases). Between the trimmed V and J ends, which lost 4 bases and 1 base, there was a span of 8 bases. The CDR3 is 14 residues long. Germline V gene lookup returns CDR1 SNHLY and CDR2 FYNNEI. The CDR3: CASSGQVSNQPQHF. The CDR3 DNA follows: TGTGCCAGCAGTGGACAGGTGAGCAATCAGCCCCAGCATTTT.

The gene calls are TRBV18 and TRBJ1-1; D is perhaps TRBD1 (5 bases). Germline CDR1 and CDR2: KGHSH and LQKENI. This CDR3 spans 14 amino acids. V lost 2 bases and J 0 bases, leaving 7 bases between the germline ends. CDR3 in amino acids: CASSPKTVNTEAFF. CDR3 coding DNA: TGTGCCAGCTCACCAAAGACAGTGAACACTGAAGCTTTCTTT.

The rearrangement joins TRBV2 to TRBJ2-7; D uncertain. Germline V lookup: CDR1 SNHLY, CDR2 FYNNEI. The CDR3 length is 12 residues. With 10 bases removed from V and 0 bases from J, the gap between germline ends came to 10 bases. CDR3 protein: CATSPYSYEQYF. As DNA, the CDR3 is TGTGCCACCTCTCCGTACTCCTACGAGCAGTACTTC.

On this clone: The junction departs from germline at one end; a sequencing error may be responsible. The chain links TRBV7-7 to TRBJ2-7; 8 bases are a match to TRBD1. The CDR3 covers 15 residues. In germline, CDR1 is SSHAT, CDR2 FNYEAQ (reference sequence). The CDR3 region has the DNA TGTGCTAGCATCCCTCCAGGACAGGGCGCAGGAGAGCAGTACTTC. Residues: CASIPPGQGAGEQYF.

This chain links TRBV7-7 with TRBJ2-1; possibly TRBD1 for D (6 bases). Trimming removed 1 base from V and 4 bases from J, with 17 bases in between. The CDR3 runs to 17 residues. Germline V gene sequence: CDR1 SSHAT, CDR2 FNYEAQ (reference sequence). The CDR3 DNA sequence: TGTGCCAGCAGCTTAGAATTACGCAGGGGCCCATACAATGAGCAGTTCTTC. Translating it yields CASSLELRRGPYNEQFF.

The chain is built from TRBV7-8 and TRBJ1-5, with D unclear. The V gene lost 4 bases and the J gene lost 8 bases, with 21 bases spanning the gap. The CDR3 is made up of 16 amino acids. Germline V CDR1 and CDR2: SGHVS, FQNEAQ. The CDR3 DNA reads as TGTGCCAGCAGCTCCGCCCGCTGGGAGATGTGGAAGCCCCAGCATTTT. Protein: CASSSARWEMWKPQHF.

The chain is built from TRBV15 and TRBJ2-3, with 9 bases matching TRBD2. CDR1 LNHNV and CDR2 YYDKDF come from the germline V gene (reference sequence). The CDR3 extends over 19 amino acids. The J segment lost 0 bases and the V segment lost 2 bases, leaving 12 bases of the junction unmatched. CDR3 coding DNA: TGTGCCACCAGCAGAATCGGACTAGCGATGCTTGGGAGCACAGATACGCAGTATTTT. The encoded protein is CATSRIGLAMLGSTDTQYF.

J is TRBJ2-1 and V is TRBV19, with D maybe TRBD2 (7 bases). Germline V lookup: CDR1 LNHDA, CDR2 SQIVND (reference sequence). The ends were cut back, 2 bases at V and 4 bases at J, with 15 bases in the middle. This CDR3 has 16 amino acids. This chain's CDR3 is CASSILSGGRYNEQFF. The CDR3 DNA is TGTGCCAGTAGTATACTGTCCGGGGGGCGGTACAATGAGCAGTTCTTC.

This rearrangement joins TRBV29-1 to TRBJ2-3, with 10 bases matching TRBD1. Germline-derived CDR1 and CDR2 are SQVTM and ANQGSEA. Trimming cost V 3 bases and J 5 bases; bases outside gene matches: 5. The CDR3 totals 14 residues. The CDR3 loop reads CSVDLTGGEDTQYF. The CDR3 coding sequence is TGCAGCGTTGACTTGACAGGGGGCGAAGATACGCAGTATTTT.

V and J are TRBV5-8 and TRBJ1-1; possibly TRBD1 for D (6 bases). Germline-derived CDR1 and CDR2 are SGHTS and YDEGEE. CDR3 length: 15 amino acids. Trimming cost V 0 bases and J 10 bases, with 19 bases left between them. The CDR3 DNA reads as TGTGCCAGCAGCTTGGCCGGACAGTTAGGGTCAGGAGCTTTCTTT. As protein: CASSLAGQLGSGAFF. The whole variable domain, remainder taken from reference TRBV5-8 and TRBJ1-1, is EAGVTQSPTHLIKTRGQQATLRCSPISGHTSVYWYQQALGLGLQFLLWYDEGEERNRGNFPPRFSGRQFPNYSSELNVNALELEDSALYLCASSLAGQLGSGAFFGQGTRLTVV.

V is TRBV12-5 and J is TRBJ2-1; the match to TRBD1 covers 7 bases. This CDR3 comprises 13 residues. The V gene's germline CDR1 is LGHNT and CDR2 FRNRAP. After removal of 6 bases from V and 5 bases from J, the junction contained 4 bases not matched to a gene. In DNA, the CDR3 is TGTGCTAGTGGGACACAGGGGAACAATGAGCAGTTCTTC. It yields the protein CASGTQGNNEQFF.

The V and J genes are TRBV5-1 and TRBJ1-2; no clear D. Trimming removed 7 bases at V and 2 bases at J, with 12 bases between. The CDR3 contains 13 residues. Germline assignment: CDR1 SGHRS and CDR2 YFSETQ. CDR3 protein: CASSNEENYGYTF. The CDR3 DNA is TGCGCCAGCTCAAACGAGGAGAACTATGGCTACACCTTC. Complete variable domain (other parts from reference TRBV5-1 and TRBJ1-2): KAGVTQTPRYLIKTRGQQVTLSCSPISGHRSVSWYQQTPGQGLQFLFEYFSETQRNKGNFPGRFSGRQFSNSRSEMNVSTLELGDSALYLCASSNEENYGYTFGSGTRLTVV.